The clone carrying this TCR beta chain was recorded at least ten times. What it binds is not known. RNA transcripts gave rise to amplified TCR beta CDR3 regions. HTBI primers drove first-round RT-PCR of the TCR CDR3. Each CDR3 protein gets one entry after TCRdb re-called the multiplex PCR reads with MiXCR. The sample comprises fewer than 700,000 distinct CDR3 sequences, about 16% of which are singletons, and around 3.9% rests with the top ten. This sample was taken from a study of T cells in Graves' hyperthyroidism and ophthalmopathy. Whole-study findings and limits: Among clonotypes expanded in thyroid above 0.001, most were also found in blood. Separating ophthalmopathy from stable hyperthyroidism was achieved by a 13 V-J model.

If no ophthalmopathy progression occurred within 18 months, Graves' hyperthyroidism was stable. Trimming took 1 base from V and 4 from J, leaving 3 bases between them. This CDR3 region has 12 residues. The V gene's germline CDR1 is LGHDT and CDR2 YNNKEL (reference sequence). Sequencing was carried out using blood. The TCR was taken from a young woman with Graves' hyperthyroidism. This chain connects TRBV3-1 to TRBJ2-3; D unclear. CDR3 nucleotide sequence: TGTGCCAGCAGCCAAGTCGCAGATACGCAGTATTTT. It is translated as CASSQVADTQYF.